The rows below give T cell receptor beta chains drawn from one sample of a study of blood T cell repertoires in COVID-19. Assay: immunoSEQ multiplex PCR; the TCRdb copy retains only in-frame clones and omits some. This repertoire shows hundreds of thousands of clones, roughly 88% found once; its top ten account for more than 8.5%. The specimen sequenced was peripheral blood. These receptors were taken from a woman aged 70-85 years with COVID-19, enrolled during active disease. CDR3s include the opening cysteine and the closing phenylalanine or tryptophan. Clone size appears in some rows only: once, few, many, or a class for an expanded clone.

CDR3aa | abundance | v_gene | len
CASSDGYRGSNQPQHF | - | TRBV2 | 16
CSVGGLDYNEQFF | - | TRBV29-1 | 13
CASSRTGTGFYEQYF | - | TRBV11-3 | 15
CASSLGGLAATGELFF | - | TRBV5-1 | 16
CASSSPRESTEAFF | - | TRBV6-5 | 14
CASRAGTSRAEQYF | - | TRBV19 | 14
CSVGSVTGGNQAFF | - | TRBV29-1 | 14
CASSGRASGSTDTQYF | - | TRBV5-4 | 16
CASGLRQGSYEQYF | - | TRBV12-5 | 14
CASSQDLRQPQHF | - | TRBV4-3 | 13
CASSSAGASNYGYTF | few | TRBV28 | 15
CASSLMGGTNEKLFF | - | TRBV28 | 15
CASTKRSSGGVHTGELFF | - | TRBV11-3 | 18
CASIDSSSYNSPLHF | - | TRBV28 | 15
CASSGGGGSQPQHF | - | TRBV7-2 | 14
CASSLNGQGWNSPLHF | - | TRBV27 | 16